This entry describes one T cell receptor beta chain. Antigen specificity is unknown. The method was immunoSEQ multiplex PCR; TCRdb's version includes in-frame clones alone and lacks a portion of them. The table lists about 27,000 clones, about four fifths of them singletons. This entry belongs to a study of vaccination effects on CD4 cells after COVID-19. Study-wide background: Post-vaccine sampling took place a median of 72 days after the second dose.

Prior to sequencing, the ViraFEST assay stimulated PBMC with viral peptide pools, which expanded the antigen-specific CD4+ T cells. Cells that had been cultured for roughly ten days were the source of isolated CD4+ T cells. Two doses of BNT162b2 or mRNA-1273 vaccine were administered to participants. Negative nucleocapsid antibody tests before and after vaccination confirmed no previous SARS-CoV-2 infection. Half the medium was replaced with IL-2 medium on days 3 and 7. The J segment lost 4 bases and the V segment lost 4 bases, leaving 6 bases of the junction unmatched. This CDR3 has 16 amino acids. Germline loops: CDR1 SNHLY, CDR2 FYNNEI. Findings of the study overall: Healthy vaccinees showed cross-reactivity with common cold coronaviruses in only 1 of 255 vaccine-induced clones.

This chain connects TRBV2 to TRBJ2-1; 11 nucleotides line up with TRBD2. The material sequenced was CD4+ T cells from PBMCs cultured with HCoV-NL63 spike peptides, taken after COVID-19 vaccination. This sequence originates from a human donor who received a COVID-19 vaccine. Some clones in this sample may be carry-over from other donors' samples. CDR3 amino acids: CASSASLAGAYNEQFF. For the CDR3, the DNA is TGTGCCAGCAGTGCCTCACTAGCGGGGGCATACAATGAGCAGTTCTTC.